This T cell receptor (beta chain) was captured in a study of CD8+ T cells in alopecia areata. Sequencing relied on a cDNA template that was reverse transcribed from extracted RNA. Here immunoSEQ multiplex PCR was the method, and the copy in TCRdb shows in-frame clones only, minus some. This set yields roughly 260,000 clones and no singletons; the top ten hold 1.2%. The CDR3 covers 15 residues. Unmatched junction bases numbered 5, after V lost 5 bases and J lost 1 base. The V gene's germline CDR1 is NSHNY and CDR2 SYGAGN. The study, taken as a whole, reports: Clonality was higher in lesional than normal scalp, especially in alopecia totalis/universalis. Possibly as an HLA-related effect, TCR sharing across patients appeared less clear than in mice.

The sample holds a few counts of this clone. The antigen is undetermined. The gene symbols are mouse symbols. The read falls 4 residues short of the CDR3 end, and the missing part is taken from the germline J gene. The pooled cutaneous lymph node cells were sorted using several markers (CD4, CD8alpha, NKG2D, NKG2ACE and others). The chain joins TRBV13-1 to TRBJ2-2; 7 bases line up with TRBD1. This TCR was recovered from a C3H/HeJ mouse with alopecia areata. The mouse strain carries the MHC haplotype H2-k. The material sequenced was CD4+ T cells sorted from a lymph node. CDR3 DNA, as far as it was read: TGTGCCAGCAGCCCCCGACAGGGAAACACCGGG. This gives the protein CASSPRQGNTG. The complete CDR3 sequence is CASSPRQGNTGQLYF.